Shown below are 18 T cell receptor beta chains from a single sample sequenced in a study of cytomegalovirus exposure and HLA in healthy donors (dated by TCRdb to the late 2010s). To prepare the library, the immunoSEQ multiplex PCR assay was applied. A mixture of 60 forward primers for TCR Vbeta segments and 13 reverse primers for TCR Jbeta segments was used in the multiplex PCR. TCRdb took this table from immuneACCESS and kept in-frame rearrangements with V and J called. Such tables lack part of the clones; where checked against another copy, unresolved V genes explain under half of the gap, and the rest is unexplained. For this sample the table gives roughly 200,000 clones, of which around 87% were detected only once. About 1.2% of the sample rests with the top ten. The sample comprised PBMCs. The receptors were sampled from a man aged 30-40 years in good health and CMV-seronegative.

The V gene is TRBV7-8, the J gene TRBJ2-3; unclear D gene. V was cut by 7 bases and J by 4 bases, with 15 bases left in between. The CDR3 is 14 amino acids. The germline gives CDR1 SGHVS, CDR2 FQNEAQ. For the CDR3, the DNA is TGTGCCAGCACCGAGGTACGTGGCGCAGATACGCAGTATTTT. It is translated as CASTEVRGADTQYF.

The chain carries TRBV13 and TRBJ2-7; 9 nucleotides agree with TRBD1. From germline, CDR1 is PRHDT and CDR2 FYEKMQ (reference sequence). CDR3 size: 15 residues. J was trimmed by 4 bases and V by 1 base; bases with no gene match: 5. As DNA, the CDR3 is TGTGCCAGCAGCTTAGCGGGACAGGGTAGTTACGAGCAGTACTTC. Its translation is CASSLAGQGSYEQYF. The variable domain in full, with the rest retrieved from reference TRBV13 and TRBJ2-7, is AAGVIQSPRHLIKEKRETATLKCYPIPRHDTVYWYQQGPGQDPQFLISFYEKMQSDKGSIPDRFSAQQFSDYHSELNMSSLELGDSALYFCASSLAGQGSYEQYFGPGTRLTVT.

This chain joins TRBV7-2 and TRBJ2-2, with D hard to call. The V end was cut by 1 base, the J end by 8 bases, with 11 bases between. Germline CDR1 SGHTA, CDR2 FQGNSA. The CDR3 length is 14 residues. The CDR3 region is CASSLGWATGELFF. The CDR3 nucleotides are TGTGCCAGCAGCTTAGGCTGGGCTACTGGGGAGCTGTTTTTT.

V and J are TRBV4-2 and TRBJ2-6; unclear D gene. Trimming shortened V by 4 bases and J by 0 bases, and 16 bases separated the two germline ends. CDR1 and CDR2 (germline): LGHNA, YNFKEQ. The CDR3 has 18 residues. The CDR3 protein is CASSPEPRRISGANVLTF. The DNA for the CDR3 is TGTGCCAGCAGCCCGGAGCCACGGCGGATCTCTGGGGCCAACGTCCTGACTTTC.

This clone was seen just once. This chain links TRBV10-2 with TRBJ2-4, with a weak D call TRBD1 (5 bases). V dropped 6 bases and J dropped 12 bases, with 24 bases sitting between them. CDR3 length: 15 amino acids. Germline lookup yields CDR1 WSHSY and CDR2 SAAADI. CDR3 region: CASRGQSRQQSSQYF. The CDR3 DNA is TGCGCCAGCAGAGGCCAAAGCCGACAGCAATCGAGTCAGTACTTC.

The DNA for the CDR3 is TGTGCCGGGGGGGACAATTTGGTCGAGCAGTACTTC. Amino acid sequence: CAGGDNLVEQYF. The gene calls are TRBV28 and TRBJ2-7; maybe TRBD2 (7 bases). Germline CDR1 reads MDHEN; CDR2 reads SYDVKM. The CDR3 runs to 12 residues. V was cut by 11 bases and J by 6 bases, with 17 bases left in between.

V is TRBV5-1 and J is TRBJ2-2; a weak D match, TRBD1 (5 bases). Germline V gives CDR1 SGHRS, CDR2 YFSETQ. The CDR3 is made up of 15 amino acids. Trimming removed 6 bases at V and 0 bases at J, with 12 bases between. Here the CDR3 reads CASTPGFPNTGELFF. The CDR3 coding sequence is TGCGCCAGCACCCCAGGGTTCCCGAACACCGGGGAGCTGTTTTTT. Full variable domain (remainder filled in from reference TRBV5-1 and TRBJ2-2): KAGVTQTPRYLIKTRGQQVTLSCSPISGHRSVSWYQQTPGQGLQFLFEYFSETQRNKGNFPGRFSGRQFSNSRSEMNVSTLELGDSALYLCASTPGFPNTGELFFGEGSRLTVL.

The V gene is TRBV5-1, the J gene TRBJ2-5, with 8 bases fitting TRBD1. The germline V gene has CDR1 SGHRS and CDR2 YFSETQ. This CDR3 region has 13 residues. V lost 4 bases to trimming and J lost 5 bases; unmatched junction nucleotides: 4. CDR3 DNA: TGCGCCAGCAGCGACAACAGGGGGGAGACCCAGTACTTC. This codes for CASSDNRGETQYF.

J is TRBJ2-2 and V is TRBV29-1; tentatively, D is TRBD1 (6 bases). The germline V gene encodes CDR1 SQVTM and CDR2 ANQGSEA. This CDR3 has 13 amino acids. V shed 4 bases and J shed 3 bases, with 9 bases lying between them. The CDR3 nucleotides read TGCAGCGTTGTGGGGGCGGACACCGGGGAGCTGTTTTTT. This translates into CSVVGADTGELFF.

This chain links TRBV30 with TRBJ2-5; TRBD2 matches at 7 bases. The V gene's germline CDR1 is GTSNPN and CDR2 SVGIG (reference sequence). The junction had 2 bases not matched to a gene; V was cut back by 0 bases and J by 1 base. The length of the CDR3 is 14 residues. CDR3 in amino acids: CAWSVGGTQETQYF. CDR3 DNA: TGTGCCTGGAGTGTCGGGGGGACCCAAGAGACCCAGTACTTC.

The chain combines TRBV28 with TRBJ2-1, with D perhaps TRBD1 (6 bases). V shed 8 bases and J shed 6 bases, with 23 bases lying between them. The CDR3 is 16 residues long. Germline assignment: CDR1 MDHEN and CDR2 SYDVKM. The CDR3 here is CASPPTSGVEANEQFF. CDR3 nucleotides: TGTGCCAGCCCACCCACCTCAGGGGTCGAAGCCAATGAGCAGTTCTTC.

The rearrangement links TRBV7-2 to TRBJ1-2; D is unclear. CDR1 is SGHTA and CDR2 is FQGNSA in the germline V gene. The CDR3 loop spans 11 amino acids. V was shortened by 2 bases and J by 14 bases, with 12 bases between the two germline ends. The CDR3 DNA reads TGTGCCAGCAGCTTACGATTCTCCTATACCTTC. Protein sequence: CASSLRFSYTF.

This clone occurred a few times. The chain combines TRBV2 with TRBJ1-1, with D possibly being TRBD1 (5 bases). This CDR3 has 15 residues. CDR1 and CDR2 (germline): SNHLY, FYNNEI. V was trimmed by 4 bases and J by 0 bases, leaving 12 bases between them. The CDR3 nucleotides read TGTGCCAGCAGTGGGCAGGGTAATATGAACACTGAAGCTTTCTTT. This gives the protein CASSGQGNMNTEAFF. The full variable domain, in which reference TRBV2 and TRBJ1-1 provide the parts outside the CDR3, is EPEVTQTPSHQVTQMGQEVILRCVPISNHLYFYWYRQILGQKVEFLVSFYNNEISEKSEIFDDQFSVERPDGSNFTLKIRSTKLEDSAMYFCASSGQGNMNTEAFFGQGTRLTVV.

The genes are TRBV7-8 and TRBJ1-6, with 7 bases lining up with TRBD1. This CDR3 has 15 amino acids. V lost 1 base, J lost 5 bases, and 2 bases stayed unmatched. Germline V gene sequence: CDR1 SGHVS, CDR2 FQNEAQ. The CDR3 here is CASSLEGTDNSPLHF. The CDR3 bases are TGTGCCAGCAGCTTAGAGGGGACAGATAATTCACCCCTCCACTTT.

The chain employs TRBV7-9 and TRBJ2-1; 10 bases agree with TRBD2. Germline loops: CDR1 SEHNR, CDR2 FQNEAQ (reference sequence). J was trimmed by 4 bases and V by 5 bases; bases with no gene match: 17. The CDR3 contains 19 residues. The CDR3 DNA reads TGTGCCAGCAGCGGGGGGGTCGCTAGCGGGAGCTTGGGGTACAATGAGCAGTTCTTC. This sequence encodes CASSGGVASGSLGYNEQFF.

This clone has more than one count but fewer than ten. The rearrangement joins TRBV7-6 to TRBJ2-1; D not resolved. V shed 5 bases and J shed 7 bases, with 12 bases lying between them. The CDR3 is made up of 13 amino acids. CDR1 is SGHVS, CDR2 FNYEAQ, per germline. The CDR3 sequence is CASSLISRNEQFF. The CDR3 DNA follows: TGTGCCAGCAGCCTGATATCGAGGAATGAGCAGTTCTTC.

This rearrangement joins TRBV5-1 to TRBJ2-1, with 16 bases matching TRBD2. In germline, CDR1 is SGHRS, CDR2 YFSETQ. The trim removed 3 bases at V and 4 bases at J, leaving 4 bases unmatched. This CDR3 is built from 17 residues. The CDR3 sequence is CASSYPGLAGGYNEQFF. In DNA form, the CDR3 reads TGCGCCAGCAGCTACCCGGGACTAGCGGGAGGGTACAATGAGCAGTTCTTC. Variable domain in full (rest from reference TRBV5-1 and TRBJ2-1): KAGVTQTPRYLIKTRGQQVTLSCSPISGHRSVSWYQQTPGQGLQFLFEYFSETQRNKGNFPGRFSGRQFSNSRSEMNVSTLELGDSALYLCASSYPGLAGGYNEQFFGPGTRLTVL.

This clone was counted a few times. This chain connects TRBV14 to TRBJ2-7; TRBD1 agrees at 9 bases. This CDR3 comprises 14 residues. Trimming cost V 3 bases and J 4 bases; bases outside gene matches: 4. The germline gives CDR1 SGHDN, CDR2 FVKESK. The CDR3 region is CASSHGTGPYEQYF. The CDR3 DNA sequence: TGTGCCAGCAGCCACGGGACAGGGCCTTACGAGCAGTACTTC.